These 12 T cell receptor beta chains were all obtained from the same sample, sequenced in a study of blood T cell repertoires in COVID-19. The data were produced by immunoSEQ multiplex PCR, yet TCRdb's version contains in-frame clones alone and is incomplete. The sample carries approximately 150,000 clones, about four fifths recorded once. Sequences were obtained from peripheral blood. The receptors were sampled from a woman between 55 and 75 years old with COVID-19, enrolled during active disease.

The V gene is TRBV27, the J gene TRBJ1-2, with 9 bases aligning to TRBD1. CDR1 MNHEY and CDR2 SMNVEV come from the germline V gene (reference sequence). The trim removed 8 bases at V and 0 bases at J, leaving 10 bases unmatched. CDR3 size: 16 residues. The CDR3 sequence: CASGGQGSRANYGYTF. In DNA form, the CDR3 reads TGTGCCAGCGGGGGACAGGGATCTCGAGCTAACTATGGCTACACCTTC.

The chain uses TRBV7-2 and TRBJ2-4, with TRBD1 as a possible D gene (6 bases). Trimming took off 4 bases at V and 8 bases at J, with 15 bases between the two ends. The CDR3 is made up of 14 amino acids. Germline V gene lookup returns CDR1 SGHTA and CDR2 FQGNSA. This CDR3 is CASSSQTGPYIQYF. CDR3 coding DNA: TGTGCCAGCAGCTCCCAGACAGGACCATACATTCAGTACTTC. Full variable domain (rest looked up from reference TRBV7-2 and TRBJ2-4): GAGVSQSPSNKVTEKGKDVELRCDPISGHTALYWYRQSLGQGLEFLIYFQGNSAPDKSGLPSDRFSAERTGGSVSTLTIQRTQQEDSAVYLCASSSQTGPYIQYFGAGTRLSVL.

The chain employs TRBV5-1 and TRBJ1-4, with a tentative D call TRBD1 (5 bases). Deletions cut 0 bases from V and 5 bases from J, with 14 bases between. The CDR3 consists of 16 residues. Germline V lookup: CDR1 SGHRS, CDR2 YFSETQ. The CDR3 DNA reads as TGCGCCAGCAGCTTGGAGCAGCGGGAGGGGAATGAAAAACTGTTTTTT. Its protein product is CASSLEQREGNEKLFF.

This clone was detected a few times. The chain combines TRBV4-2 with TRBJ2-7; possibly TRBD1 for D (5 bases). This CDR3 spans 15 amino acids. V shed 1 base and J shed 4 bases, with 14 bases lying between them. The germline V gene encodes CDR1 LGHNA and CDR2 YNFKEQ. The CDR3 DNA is TGTGCCAGCAGCCAAGGGGAAGGGGTTGGGTACGAGCAGTACTTC. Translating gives CASSQGEGVGYEQYF.

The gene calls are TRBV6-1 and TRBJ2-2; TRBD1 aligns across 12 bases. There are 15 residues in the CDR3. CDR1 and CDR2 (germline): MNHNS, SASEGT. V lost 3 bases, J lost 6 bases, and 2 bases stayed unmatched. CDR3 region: CASSEGTGGSGELFF. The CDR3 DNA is TGTGCCAGCAGTGAGGGGACAGGGGGCTCCGGGGAGCTGTTTTTT.

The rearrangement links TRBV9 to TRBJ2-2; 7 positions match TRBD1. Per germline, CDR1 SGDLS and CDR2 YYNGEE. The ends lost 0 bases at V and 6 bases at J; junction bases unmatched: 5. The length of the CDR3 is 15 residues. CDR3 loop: CASSVEGAPPGELFF. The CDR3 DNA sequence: TGTGCCAGCAGCGTAGAGGGGGCGCCCCCCGGGGAGCTGTTTTTT. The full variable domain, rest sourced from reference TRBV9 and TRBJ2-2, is DSGVTQTPKHLITATGQRVTLRCSPRSGDLSVYWYQQSLDQGLQFLIQYYNGEERAKGNILERFSAQQFPDLHSELNLSSLELGDSALYFCASSVEGAPPGELFFGEGSRLTVL.

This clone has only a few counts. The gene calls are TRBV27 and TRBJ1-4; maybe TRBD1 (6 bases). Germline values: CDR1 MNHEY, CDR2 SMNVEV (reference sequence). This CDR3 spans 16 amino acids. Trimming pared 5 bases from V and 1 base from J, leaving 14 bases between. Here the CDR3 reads CASSKAAGVTNEKLFF. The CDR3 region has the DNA TGTGCCAGCAGTAAGGCGGCAGGGGTAACTAATGAAAAACTGTTTTTT.

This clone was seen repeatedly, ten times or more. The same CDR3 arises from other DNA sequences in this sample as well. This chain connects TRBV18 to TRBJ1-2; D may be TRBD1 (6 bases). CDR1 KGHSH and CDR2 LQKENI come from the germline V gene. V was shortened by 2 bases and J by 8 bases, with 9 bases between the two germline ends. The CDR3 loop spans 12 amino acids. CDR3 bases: TGTGCCAGCTCACCATTAGGGGGAGGCTACACCTTC. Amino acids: CASSPLGGGYTF.

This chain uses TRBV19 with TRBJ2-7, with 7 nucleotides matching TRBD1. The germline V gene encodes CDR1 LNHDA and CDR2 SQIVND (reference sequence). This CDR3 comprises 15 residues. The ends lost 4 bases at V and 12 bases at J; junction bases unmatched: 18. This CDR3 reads CASSTTTVGQELRYF. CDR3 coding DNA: TGTGCCAGTAGTACCACGACTGTTGGACAGGAGCTGCGGTACTTC.

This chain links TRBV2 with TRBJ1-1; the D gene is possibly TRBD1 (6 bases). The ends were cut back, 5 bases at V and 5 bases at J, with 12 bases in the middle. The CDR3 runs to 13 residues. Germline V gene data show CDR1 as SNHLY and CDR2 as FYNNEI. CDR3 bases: TGTGCCAGCAGTAGTGCAGGGGAAACTGAAGCTTTCTTT. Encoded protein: CASSSAGETEAFF.

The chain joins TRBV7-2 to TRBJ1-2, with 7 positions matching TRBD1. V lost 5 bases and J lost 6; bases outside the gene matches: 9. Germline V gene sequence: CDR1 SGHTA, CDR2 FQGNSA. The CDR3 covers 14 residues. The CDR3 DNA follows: TGTGCCAGCAGCCCTCGCGGGACAGCGCATGGCTACACCTTC. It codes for CASSPRGTAHGYTF.

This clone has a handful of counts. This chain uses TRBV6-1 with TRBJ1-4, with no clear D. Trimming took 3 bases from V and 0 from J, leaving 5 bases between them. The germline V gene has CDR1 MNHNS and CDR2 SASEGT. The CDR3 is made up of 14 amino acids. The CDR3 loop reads CASSEGATNEKLFF. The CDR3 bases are TGTGCCAGCAGTGAGGGAGCAACTAATGAAAAACTGTTTTTT.